These 18 T cell receptor beta chains were all obtained from the same sample, sequenced in a study of shared clonotypes between healthy human individuals. The data were produced by immunoSEQ multiplex PCR, yet TCRdb's version contains in-frame clones alone and is incomplete. The sample shows some 1 million clones, about 75% of them seen only once. Sequenced material: memory CD4+ T cells sorted from blood. Specified subset: CD45RA-negative fraction. These receptors came from a man aged 18 to 29 in good health.

The chain links TRBV6-5 to TRBJ1-2, with unresolved D. This CDR3 has 16 amino acids. Trimming removed 2 bases at V and 6 bases at J, with 19 bases between. The V gene's germline CDR1 is MNHEY and CDR2 SVGAGI. This chain's CDR3 is CASSYHGWPGDDGYTF. For the CDR3, the DNA is TGTGCCAGCAGTTACCACGGCTGGCCGGGAGATGATGGCTACACCTTC.

J is TRBJ1-1 and V is TRBV27; D is ambiguous. Trimming pared 2 bases from V and 0 bases from J, leaving 4 bases between. CDR1 MNHEY and CDR2 SMNVEV come from the germline V gene (reference sequence). This CDR3 comprises 13 residues. The CDR3 DNA reads as TGTGCCAGCAGTTTACGCATGAACACTGAAGCTTTCTTT. This sequence encodes CASSLRMNTEAFF.

About this clone: Sequence at one end of the junction differs from germline and may be a read error. CDR3 residues: CASSLAGEKRVF. CDR3 DNA sequence: TGCGCCAGCAGCTTGGCTGGGGAAAAAAGGGTCTTC. The chain couples TRBV5-1 to TRBJ2-1, with unresolved D. Germline assignment: CDR1 SGHRS and CDR2 YFSETQ. This CDR3 comprises 12 residues. Full variable domain (remainder filled in from reference TRBV5-1 and TRBJ2-1): KAGVTQTPRYLIKTRGQQVTLSCSPISGHRSVSWYQQTPGQGLQFLFEYFSETQRNKGNFPGRFSGRQFSNSRSEMNVSTLELGDSALYLCASSLAGEKRVFGPGTRLTVL.

A word on this clone: The sample contains more than one DNA sequence encoding this CDR3. The rearrangement uses TRBV30 and TRBJ1-1, with D possibly matching TRBD1 (5 bases). The CDR3 spans 12 residues. Trimming removed 4 bases from V and 5 bases from J, with 11 bases in between. Germline CDR1 and CDR2: GTSNPN and SVGIG (reference sequence). The CDR3 region has the DNA TGTGCCTGGAATTCGGGGGGAACTGAAGCTTTCTTT. As protein: CAWNSGGTEAFF.

J is TRBJ1-5 and V is TRBV19; D is perhaps TRBD1 (6 bases). The CDR3 has 15 residues. V lost 5 bases, J lost 0 bases, and 11 bases lay in between. The germline gives CDR1 LNHDA, CDR2 SQIVND (reference sequence). The CDR3 protein is CASSPGTNSNQPQHF. The CDR3 DNA sequence: TGTGCCAGTAGTCCTGGGACAAATAGCAATCAGCCCCAGCATTTT.

As for this clone: A far larger clone lies a single base away; this is likely a read error. The sample carries other DNA sequences with the same CDR3. V gene TRBV7-9 combines with J gene TRBJ1-6; D remains ambiguous. Looked up from germline, CDR1 is SEHNR and CDR2 is FQNEAQ (reference sequence). The CDR3 runs 14 residues. CDR3 nucleotides: TGTGCCAGCAGCTTAGGCAAATCGAATTCACCCCTCCATTTT. Protein sequence: CASSLGKSNSPLHF.

The chain uses TRBV5-5 and TRBJ2-5, with 8 bases matching TRBD1. CDR1 is SGHKS and CDR2 is YYEKEE in the germline V gene (reference sequence). With 1 base clipped from V and 5 bases from J, the junction kept 7 bases outside the gene matches. The CDR3 extends over 15 amino acids. The CDR3: CASSLSPGGGETQYF. The CDR3 bases are TGTGCCAGCAGCTTGTCGCCAGGGGGCGGGGAGACCCAGTACTTC.

This sequence joins TRBV6-1 and TRBJ1-1, with 12 bases that match TRBD1. The V and J ends lost 6 bases and 11 bases, in that order; junction bases with no gene match: 10. The CDR3 is 14 residues long. Germline CDR1 is MNHNS and CDR2 is SASEGT. The CDR3 DNA reads as TGTGCCAGCAGCAAAGGGGGACAGGGGGCGCCGGCTTTCTTT. Encoded protein: CASSKGGQGAPAFF.

This chain joins TRBV18 and TRBJ2-5, with 8 bases lining up with TRBD1. The CDR3 runs 17 residues. V was pared by 0 bases and J by 0 bases, with 6 bases of the junction left unmatched. Germline-derived CDR1 and CDR2 are KGHSH and LQKENI. The CDR3 region is CASSPPGQGANQETQYF. CDR3 sequence (DNA): TGTGCCAGCTCACCACCCGGGCAGGGGGCAAACCAAGAGACCCAGTACTTC. Based on the CDR3 plus reference TRBV18 and TRBJ2-5, the full variable domain is NAGVMQNPRHLVRRRGQEARLRCSPMKGHSHVYWYRQLPEEGLKFMVYLQKENIIDESGMPKERFSAEFPKEGPSILRIQQVVRGDSAAYFCASSPPGQGANQETQYFGPGTRLLVL.

CDR3 amino acids: CASSQDSTRTYEQYF. CDR3 nucleotide sequence: TGTGCCAGCAGCCAAGATTCGACGCGCACCTACGAGCAGTACTTC. The chain couples TRBV14 to TRBJ2-7; D is unclear. The germline CDR1 and CDR2 sequences are SGHDN and FVKESK. Trimming took 0 bases from V and 2 from J, leaving 11 bases between them. The CDR3 loop spans 15 amino acids.

The chain carries TRBV28 and TRBJ2-7; D is ambiguous. Germline assignment: CDR1 MDHEN and CDR2 SYDVKM. The CDR3 extends over 11 amino acids. V was pared by 6 bases and J by 2 bases, with 5 bases between. The CDR3 is CASRNTYEQYF. CDR3 in DNA: TGTGCCAGCAGAAACACCTACGAGCAGTACTTC. Based on the CDR3 plus reference TRBV28 and TRBJ2-7, the full variable domain is DVKVTQSSRYLVKRTGEKVFLECVQDMDHENMFWYRQDPGLGLRLIYFSYDVKMKEKGDIPEGYSVSREKKERFSLILESASTNQTSMYLCASRNTYEQYFGPGTRLTVT.

This clone was detected a few times. The CDR3 nucleotides read TGTGCCAGTAGGAATCGTGCAACTAATGAAAAACTGTTTTTT. It translates to CASRNRATNEKLFF. The chain links TRBV19 to TRBJ1-4; no definite D call. Trimming took off 6 bases at V and 0 bases at J, with 8 bases between the two ends. CDR1 LNHDA and CDR2 SQIVND come from the germline V gene (reference sequence). The CDR3 runs to 14 residues.

The V and J genes are TRBV2 and TRBJ1-6; no clear D gene. The V end was cut by 8 bases, the J end by 8 bases, with 13 bases between. Germline-derived CDR1 and CDR2 are SNHLY and FYNNEI. The CDR3 extends over 13 amino acids. CDR3 residues: CASEGSGDSPLHF. The CDR3 DNA reads TGTGCCAGCGAAGGCAGCGGTGATTCACCCCTCCACTTT.

Comments on this clone: This may arise from a read error, as a much more abundant clone is one base away. The gene calls are TRBV28 and TRBJ1-1; D remains ambiguous. Germline V gene data show CDR1 as MDHEN and CDR2 as SYDVKM. Trimming pared 6 bases from V and 0 bases from J, leaving 5 bases between. The CDR3 runs 12 residues. This CDR3 is CASRPVNTEAFF. The CDR3 coding sequence is TGTGCCAGCAGGCCAGTGAACACTGAAGCTTTCTTT.

Note on this clone: Other nucleotide sequences in the sample specify the same CDR3. The chain is built from TRBV18 and TRBJ2-7, with 8 nucleotides matching TRBD1. Germline CDR1 reads KGHSH; CDR2 reads LQKENI. This CDR3 is 14 amino acids long. The junction had 2 bases not matched to a gene; V was cut back by 2 bases and J by 2 bases. The CDR3 reads CASSPSGGTYEQYF. CDR3 nucleotides: TGTGCCAGCTCACCATCAGGGGGCACCTACGAGCAGTACTTC.

The V and J genes are TRBV18 and TRBJ2-1; D call uncertain. From germline, CDR1 is KGHSH and CDR2 LQKENI. CDR3 size: 12 residues. The V end was cut by 1 base, the J end by 7 bases, with 5 bases between. The CDR3 loop reads CASSPQKNEQFF. CDR3 DNA: TGTGCCAGCTCACCACAGAAGAATGAGCAGTTCTTC.

The chain recombines TRBV7-2 with TRBJ1-2; tentative D call: TRBD1 (6 bases). CDR1 and CDR2 (germline): SGHTA, FQGNSA. The CDR3 sequence is 13 residues long. Trimming took off 2 bases at V and 8 bases at J, with 12 bases between the two ends. The CDR3 sequence is CASSLLTGLGYTF. Written as DNA, the CDR3 is TGTGCCAGCAGCTTATTAACAGGGCTCGGCTACACCTTC.

Details on this clone: The sample holds other DNA sequences that translate to the same CDR3. The chain couples TRBV18 to TRBJ2-2; D is uncertain. Trimming removed 2 bases at V and 0 bases at J, with 1 base between. The CDR3 has 13 residues. Germline V lookup: CDR1 KGHSH, CDR2 LQKENI. The CDR3 DNA sequence: TGTGCCAGCTCACCAGCGAACACCGGGGAGCTGTTTTTT. This sequence encodes CASSPANTGELFF. Supplemented by reference TRBV18 and TRBJ2-2, the full variable domain reads NAGVMQNPRHLVRRRGQEARLRCSPMKGHSHVYWYRQLPEEGLKFMVYLQKENIIDESGMPKERFSAEFPKEGPSILRIQQVVRGDSAAYFCASSPANTGELFFGEGSRLTVL.